This T cell receptor beta chain was captured in a study of control samples from healthy donors and cancer patients. This clone was seen once. Sequenced by immunoSEQ multiplex PCR; TCRdb stores in-frame clones only, minus some. The data show roughly 130,000 clones, approximately 95% seen once. Trimming took 0 bases from V and 5 from J; bases not matched to a gene: 9. The CDR3 is made up of 17 amino acids. The germline V gene encodes CDR1 MGHRA and CDR2 YSYEKL. The sequence was obtained from a young man in good health. The source material was blood. The V and J genes are TRBV4-1 and TRBJ2-1, with TRBD2 matching 8 bases. The CDR3 reads CASSQESPGLGNNEQFF. DNA of the CDR3: TGCGCCAGCAGCCAAGAGTCCCCGGGACTAGGAAACAATGAGCAGTTCTTC.